This TCR beta chain was captured by sequencing in a study of blood T cells in healthy people across ages. Study-wide results and limits: Diversity of TCR beta per million T cells declined in a roughly linear way with age. It was held that diversity estimates obtained from one million T cells represented underestimates.

For the second PCR, which ran for about 7 to 12 cycles, a sample-barcoded 5' primer and a J-beta primer mix were used. With 12 random nucleotides, a template-switch adaptor tagged each individual cDNA molecule. TCRdb reanalysed the 5' RACE reads using MiXCR and keeps one entry per CDR3 protein. Among about 1,400,000 distinct CDR3 sequences listed, around 59% were seen once. Russia was home to the donors, healthy Caucasian individuals aged roughly 6 to 100. A remark on this clonotype: The antigen is unknown.

The source of this sequence is a young man in good health. Sequencing was done on a sample of blood.

CDR3 nucleotide sequence: TGTGCCAGCAGCTCGGGGACCCGACTAGCGGGGGCCTTCACAGATACGCAGTATTTT. Translation: CASSSGTRLAGAFTDTQYF. The gene calls are TRBV7-9 and TRBJ2-3; 12 bases fit TRBD2. The CDR3 is 19 amino acids. Germline V CDR1 and CDR2: SEHNR, FQNEAQ (reference sequence). Trimming took 4 bases from V and 2 from J; bases not matched to a gene: 13.